A selection of T cell receptor beta chains follows, all from one sample in a study of CD4 T cells in relation to SARS-CoV-2 and coronaviruses. Clones were sequenced by immunoSEQ multiplex PCR, and TCRdb holds only the in-frame ones, with some missing. The sample contains 60,000 to 80,000 clones, 75% to 90% of which appear only once. Sequenced: memory CD4+ T cells from PBMCs. The origin of the receptors is a human donor in good health. Both conserved end residues are part of each CDR3. The D gene is left open where the match is weak. Size is omitted from some rows. Given values are once, few, many or a class for expanded clones.

D	size	J	V	DNA	CDR3
NA	once	TRBJ1-1	TRBV6-5	TGTGCCAGCAGGATAGACCGGGGGACTGAAGCTTTCTTT	CASRIDRGTEAFF
NA	NA	TRBJ2-7	TRBV7-9	TGTGCCAGCAGCAAAGACAGACCTAGCTCCTACGAGCAGTACTTC	CASSKDRPSSYEQYF
TRBD1	NA	TRBJ1-2	TRBV27	TGTGCCAGCAGCTCAAACGACAGGGTCGGCTACACCTTC	CASSSNDRVGYTF
TRBD1	NA	TRBJ1-5	TRBV4-1	TGCGCCAGCAGCCCGGGACAGGCCCATCAGCCCCAGCATTTT	CASSPGQAHQPQHF
NA	NA	TRBJ1-3	TRBV4-3	TGCGCCAGCAGCCCGGACCTTGGAAACACCATATATTTT	CASSPDLGNTIYF
NA	once	TRBJ2-7	TRBV11-2	TGTGCCAGCAGCTTAGGGACATTTCCCTCCTACGAGCAGTACTTC	CASSLGTFPSYEQYF
NA	NA	TRBJ2-5	TRBV7-3	TGTGCCAGCAGCCCCGGACTTCGGGAGACCCAGTACTTC	CASSPGLRETQYF
TRBD1	NA	TRBJ2-7	TRBV7-9	TGTGCCAGCAGCTGGACAGGGTCCTACGAGCAGTACTTC	CASSWTGSYEQYF
NA	once	TRBJ2-3	TRBV3-1/TRBV3-2	TGTGCCAGCAGCCAAGGGGCAGATACGCAGTATTTT	CASSQGADTQYF
NA	NA	TRBJ2-7	TRBV7-2	TGTGCCAGCAGGCGGGACAGATCAACCTACGAGCAGTACTTC	CASRRDRSTYEQYF
NA	NA	TRBJ1-1	TRBV2	TGTGCCAGCAGTGAAAGGGGAATGGGGGCTTTCTTT	CASSERGMGAFF
NA	few	TRBJ2-1	TRBV28	TGTGCCATCCAGGAGAGGTCCTACAATGAGCAGTTCTTC	CAIQERSYNEQFF
TRBD2	NA	TRBJ2-7	TRBV9	TGTGCCAGCAGCGTAGCAGCGAGCGGGAGTTCCTACGAGCAGTACTTC	CASSVAASGSSYEQYF
NA	NA	TRBJ1-1	TRBV6-5	TGTGCCAGCAAGAAGGCGGGCGGCACTGAAGCTTTCTTT	CASKKAGGTEAFF
NA	once	TRBJ1-1	TRBV7-9	TGTGCCAGCAGCTTTGACAGAGAAACTGAAGCTTTCTTT	CASSFDRETEAFF
TRBD1	few	TRBJ1-1	TRBV10-3	TGTGCCATCAGTGAGTTCGGGACAGGGATGAACACTGAAGCTTTCTTT	CAISEFGTGMNTEAFF
TRBD2	NA	TRBJ2-3	TRBV5-1	TGCGCCAGCTCCGGGGGGATCCTCGCCTCCACAGATACGCAGTATTTT	CASSGGILASTDTQYF
NA	NA	TRBJ2-2	TRBV7-3	TGTGCCAGCAGCCCTACCCGCGGGAACACCGGGGAGCTGTTTTTT	CASSPTRGNTGELFF
NA	NA	TRBJ1-5	TRBV3-1/TRBV3-2	TGTGCCAGCAGCCAAGATGGGGGTCAGCCCCAGCATTTT	CASSQDGGQPQHF
TRBD1	NA	TRBJ2-3	TRBV10-3	TGTGCCATCAGTGGGACAGGGAAAAGCACAGATACGCAGTATTTT	CAISGTGKSTDTQYF
TRBD2	NA	TRBJ2-3	TRBV10-1	TGCGCCAGCAGTGAAGCGGGGGCCCCCAATACGCAGTATTTT	CASSEAGAPNTQYF
NA	few	TRBJ2-1	TRBV6-1	TGTGCCAGCAGTGGACTGATCGGGGCCGAGCGGTACAATGAGCAGTTCTTC	CASSGLIGAERYNEQFF
NA	few	TRBJ2-5	TRBV20-1	TGCAGTGCTTGGGGCGTGGAGACCCAGTACTTC	CSAWGVETQYF
TRBD1	NA	TRBJ2-7	TRBV5-1	TGCGCCAGCAGCTTGGCCAGGGGGTACGAGCAGTACTTC	CASSLARGYEQYF
NA	few	TRBJ2-7	TRBV3-1/TRBV3-2	TGTGCCAGCAGCCAGTCTAGGGCAGTTGATGCCTACGAGCAGTACTTC	CASSQSRAVDAYEQYF